This paragraph covers one T cell receptor beta chain sequence. Trimming shortened V by 4 bases and J by 3 bases, and 20 bases separated the two germline ends. CDR3 length: 16 residues. The V gene's germline CDR1 is SGHKS and CDR2 YYEKEE (reference sequence). Individuals aged roughly 18 to 95 years were recruited from fewer than 30 US areas. For recovered donors of Cohort 3, there were two negative PCRs, clearance, or symptom resolution. These data belong to a study of blood T cell repertoires in COVID-19. Background on the study: Samples came from the United States, Italy and Spain, spanning acute and convalescent COVID-19.

In the authors' workflow: Estimated nucleated cell counts came from reference gene primer amplification. Measured with immunoSEQ multiplex PCR; TCRdb has only the in-frame clones, and not every one. V and J calls and clone size come straight from that table; D and trimming were deduced from the DNA. The sample contains about half a million clones, about nine tenths of which appear only once. This sequence was found in a woman aged 60 to 75 who had recovered from COVID-19. The chain joins TRBV5-5 to TRBJ2-7; maybe TRBD1 (5 bases). Sequencing used PBMCs or T cells enriched from blood (not recorded which). The CDR3 DNA reads as TGTGCCAGCAGCCATGACAGCTTTGACGCCATCTACGAGCAGTACGTC. Its translation: CASSHDSFDAIYEQYV.